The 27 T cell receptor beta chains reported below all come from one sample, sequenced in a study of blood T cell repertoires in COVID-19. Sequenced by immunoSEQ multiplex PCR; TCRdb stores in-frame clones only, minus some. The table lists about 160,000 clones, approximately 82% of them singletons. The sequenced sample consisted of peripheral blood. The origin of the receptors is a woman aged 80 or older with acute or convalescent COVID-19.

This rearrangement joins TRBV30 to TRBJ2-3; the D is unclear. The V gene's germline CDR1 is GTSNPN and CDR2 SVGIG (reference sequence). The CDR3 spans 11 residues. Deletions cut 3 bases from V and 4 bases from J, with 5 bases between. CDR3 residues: CAWRSADTQYF. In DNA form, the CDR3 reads TGTGCCTGGAGGAGTGCAGATACGCAGTATTTT.

DNA of the CDR3: TGCGCCAGCAGCCCGGGACAGGGGTCGGCTGGGGCCAACGTCCTGACTTTC. It yields the protein CASSPGQGSAGANVLTF. This rearrangement joins TRBV5-1 to TRBJ2-6; 10 nucleotides agree with TRBD1. Germline CDR1 and CDR2: SGHRS and YFSETQ. The V segment lost 4 bases and the J segment 2 bases; nucleotides outside the gene matches: 6. The CDR3 has 17 amino acids.

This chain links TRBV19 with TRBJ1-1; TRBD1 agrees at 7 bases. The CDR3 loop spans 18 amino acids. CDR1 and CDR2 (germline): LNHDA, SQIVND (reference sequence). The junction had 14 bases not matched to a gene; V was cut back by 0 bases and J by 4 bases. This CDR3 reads CASSIDNRGMDPGTEAFF. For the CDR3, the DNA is TGTGCCAGTAGTATAGACAACAGGGGTATGGATCCCGGCACTGAAGCTTTCTTT. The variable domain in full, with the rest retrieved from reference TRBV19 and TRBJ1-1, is DGGITQSPKYLFRKEGQNVTLSCEQNLNHDAMYWYRQDPGQGLRLIYYSQIVNDFQKGDIAEGYSVSREKKESFPLTVTSAQKNPTAFYLCASSIDNRGMDPGTEAFFGQGTRLTVV.

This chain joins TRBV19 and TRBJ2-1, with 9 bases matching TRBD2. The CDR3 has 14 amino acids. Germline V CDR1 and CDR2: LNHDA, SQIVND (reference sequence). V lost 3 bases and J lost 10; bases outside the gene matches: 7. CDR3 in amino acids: CASSISSSGTEQFF. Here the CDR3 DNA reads TGTGCCAGTAGTATCTCCTCTAGCGGGACCGAGCAGTTCTTC.

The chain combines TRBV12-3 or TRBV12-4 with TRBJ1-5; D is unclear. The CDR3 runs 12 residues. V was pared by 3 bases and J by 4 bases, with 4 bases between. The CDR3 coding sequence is TGTGCCAGCAGTTTTGTAAATCAGCCCCAGCATTTT. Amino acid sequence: CASSFVNQPQHF.

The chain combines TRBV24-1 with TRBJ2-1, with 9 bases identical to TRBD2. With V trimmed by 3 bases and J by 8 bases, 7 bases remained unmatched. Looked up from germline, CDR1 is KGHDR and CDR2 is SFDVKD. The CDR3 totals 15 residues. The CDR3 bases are TGTGCCACCAGTGATGGTAGCGGGAGCGGTTATGAGCAGTTCTTC. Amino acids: CATSDGSGSGYEQFF.

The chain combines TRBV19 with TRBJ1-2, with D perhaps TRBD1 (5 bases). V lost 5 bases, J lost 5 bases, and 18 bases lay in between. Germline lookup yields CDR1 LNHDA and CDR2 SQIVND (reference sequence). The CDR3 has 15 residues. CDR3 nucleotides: TGTGCCAGTAGTCCTACCCCCAGGGATAGGTATGGCTACACCTTC. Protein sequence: CASSPTPRDRYGYTF.

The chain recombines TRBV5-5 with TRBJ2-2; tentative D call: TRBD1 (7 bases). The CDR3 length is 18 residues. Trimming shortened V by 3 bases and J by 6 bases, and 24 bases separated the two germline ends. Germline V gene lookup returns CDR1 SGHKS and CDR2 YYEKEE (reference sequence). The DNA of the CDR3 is TGTGCCAGCAGCTCCCGCTGGGGGGCAGGGGGAAGCGCCGGGGAGCTGTTTTTT. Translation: CASSSRWGAGGSAGELFF.

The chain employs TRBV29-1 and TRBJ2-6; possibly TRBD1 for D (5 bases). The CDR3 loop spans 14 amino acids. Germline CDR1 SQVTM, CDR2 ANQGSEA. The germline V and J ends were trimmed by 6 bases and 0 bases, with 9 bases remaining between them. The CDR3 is CSVQGNSGANVLTF. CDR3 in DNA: TGCAGCGTCCAGGGTAACTCTGGGGCCAACGTCCTGACTTTC.

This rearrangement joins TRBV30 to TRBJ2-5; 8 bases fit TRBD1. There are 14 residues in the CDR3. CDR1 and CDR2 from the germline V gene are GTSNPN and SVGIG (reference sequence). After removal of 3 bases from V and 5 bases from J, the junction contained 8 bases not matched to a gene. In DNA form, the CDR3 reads TGTGCCTGGAGGGGGGCAGGGGGCCGGGAGACCCAGTACTTC. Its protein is CAWRGAGGRETQYF.

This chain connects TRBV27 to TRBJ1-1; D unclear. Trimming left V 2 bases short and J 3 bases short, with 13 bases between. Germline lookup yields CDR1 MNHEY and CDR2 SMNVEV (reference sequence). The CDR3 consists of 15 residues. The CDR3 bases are TGTGCCAGCAGTTTAAGAGGCAGGCGGGACACTGAAGCTTTCTTT. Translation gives CASSLRGRRDTEAFF.

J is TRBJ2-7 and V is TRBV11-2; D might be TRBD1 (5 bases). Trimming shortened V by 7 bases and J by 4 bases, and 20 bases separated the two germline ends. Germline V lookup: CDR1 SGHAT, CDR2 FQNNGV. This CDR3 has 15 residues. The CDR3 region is CASNPGAATAYEQYF. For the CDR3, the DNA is TGTGCCAGCAATCCTGGGGCGGCCACGGCGTACGAGCAGTACTTC.

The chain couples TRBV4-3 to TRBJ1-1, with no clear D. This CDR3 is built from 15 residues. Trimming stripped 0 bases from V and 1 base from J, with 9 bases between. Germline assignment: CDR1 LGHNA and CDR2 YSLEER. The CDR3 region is CASSQDWQSNTEAFF. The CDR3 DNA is TGCGCCAGCAGCCAAGATTGGCAATCGAACACTGAAGCTTTCTTT.

The CDR3 loop is CASSPIGGAGNTIYF. CDR3 sequence (DNA): TGTGCCAGCAGCCCGATAGGGGGAGCTGGAAACACCATATATTTT. V gene TRBV7-8 combines with J gene TRBJ1-3, with D tentatively TRBD1 (6 bases). From germline, CDR1 is SGHVS and CDR2 FQNEAQ. This CDR3 has 15 amino acids. Between the trimmed V and J ends, which lost 5 bases and 2 bases, there was a span of 13 bases.

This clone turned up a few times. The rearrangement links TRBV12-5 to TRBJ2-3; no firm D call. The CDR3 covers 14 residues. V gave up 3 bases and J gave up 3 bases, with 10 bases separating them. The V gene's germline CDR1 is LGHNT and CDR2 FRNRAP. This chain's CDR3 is CASGLYLVTDTQYF. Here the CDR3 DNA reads TGTGCTAGTGGTTTATACCTAGTTACAGATACGCAGTATTTT.

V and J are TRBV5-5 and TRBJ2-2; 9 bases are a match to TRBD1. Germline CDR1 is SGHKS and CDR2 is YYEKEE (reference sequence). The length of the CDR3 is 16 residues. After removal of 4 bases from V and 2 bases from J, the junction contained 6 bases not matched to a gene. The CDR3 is CASSAGTGFNTGELFF. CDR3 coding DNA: TGTGCCAGCAGCGCCGGGACAGGGTTCAACACCGGGGAGCTGTTTTTT.

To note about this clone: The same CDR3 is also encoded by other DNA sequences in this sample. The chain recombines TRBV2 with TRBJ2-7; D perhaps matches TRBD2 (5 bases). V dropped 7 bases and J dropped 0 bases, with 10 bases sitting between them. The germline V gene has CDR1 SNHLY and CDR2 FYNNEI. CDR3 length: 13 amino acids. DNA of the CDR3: TGTGCCAGCATTGGCGGGCTCTCCTACGAGCAGTACTTC. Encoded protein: CASIGGLSYEQYF.

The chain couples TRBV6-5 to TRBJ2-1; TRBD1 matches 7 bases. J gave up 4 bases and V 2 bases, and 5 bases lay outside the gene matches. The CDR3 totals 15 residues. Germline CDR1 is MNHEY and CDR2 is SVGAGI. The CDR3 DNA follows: TGTGCCAGCAGTTACGCGACAGGGCTTTACAATGAGCAGTTCTTC. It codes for CASSYATGLYNEQFF.

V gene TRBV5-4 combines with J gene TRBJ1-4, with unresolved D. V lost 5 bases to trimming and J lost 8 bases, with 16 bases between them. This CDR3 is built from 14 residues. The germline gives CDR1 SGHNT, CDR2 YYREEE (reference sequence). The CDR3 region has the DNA TGTGCCAGCAGTCTGGGTCCGGGAGGCGAAAAACTGTTTTTT. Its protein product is CASSLGPGGEKLFF.

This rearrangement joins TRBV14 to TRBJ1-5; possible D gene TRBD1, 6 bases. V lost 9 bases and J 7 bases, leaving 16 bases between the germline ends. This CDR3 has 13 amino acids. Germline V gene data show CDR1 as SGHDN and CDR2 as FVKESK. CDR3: CASQQGRDQPQHF. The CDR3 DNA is TGTGCCAGTCAACAGGGTAGGGACCAGCCCCAGCATTTT. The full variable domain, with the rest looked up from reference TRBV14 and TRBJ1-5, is EAGVTQFPSHSVIEKGQTVTLRCDPISGHDNLYWYRRVMGKEIKFLLHFVKESKQDESGMPNNRFLAERTGGTYSTLKVQPAELEDSGVYFCASQQGRDQPQHFGDGTRLSIL.

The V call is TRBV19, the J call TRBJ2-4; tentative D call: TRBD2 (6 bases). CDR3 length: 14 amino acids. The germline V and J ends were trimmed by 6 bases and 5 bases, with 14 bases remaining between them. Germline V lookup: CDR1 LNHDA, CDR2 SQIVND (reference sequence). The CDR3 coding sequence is TGTGCCAGTAGACCCCCGGAGGGCCAAAACATTCAGTACTTC. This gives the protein CASRPPEGQNIQYF.

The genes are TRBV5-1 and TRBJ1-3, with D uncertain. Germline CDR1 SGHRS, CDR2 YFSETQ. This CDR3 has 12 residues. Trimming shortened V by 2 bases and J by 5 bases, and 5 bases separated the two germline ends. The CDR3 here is CASSLNRNTIYF. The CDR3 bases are TGCGCCAGCAGCTTAAACAGAAACACCATATATTTT.

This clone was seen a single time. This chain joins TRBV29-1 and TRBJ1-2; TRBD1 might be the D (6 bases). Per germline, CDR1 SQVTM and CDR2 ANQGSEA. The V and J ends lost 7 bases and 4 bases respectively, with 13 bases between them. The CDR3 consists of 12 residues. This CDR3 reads CSALRGTYGYTF. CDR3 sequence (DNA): TGCAGCGCCTTAAGGGGGACCTATGGCTACACCTTC.

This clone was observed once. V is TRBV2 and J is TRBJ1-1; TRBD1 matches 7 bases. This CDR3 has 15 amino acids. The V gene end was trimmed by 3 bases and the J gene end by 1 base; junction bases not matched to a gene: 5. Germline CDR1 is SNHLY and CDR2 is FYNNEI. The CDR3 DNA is TGTGCCAGCAGTGACGGGCCAGGGGGGAACACTGAAGCTTTCTTT. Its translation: CASSDGPGGNTEAFF.

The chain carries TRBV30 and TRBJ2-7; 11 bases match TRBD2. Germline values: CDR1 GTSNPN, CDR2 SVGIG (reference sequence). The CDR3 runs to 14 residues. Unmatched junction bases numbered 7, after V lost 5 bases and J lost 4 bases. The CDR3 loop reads CAWSQLAGVYEQYF. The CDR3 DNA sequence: TGTGCCTGGTCCCAACTAGCGGGAGTATACGAGCAGTACTTC.

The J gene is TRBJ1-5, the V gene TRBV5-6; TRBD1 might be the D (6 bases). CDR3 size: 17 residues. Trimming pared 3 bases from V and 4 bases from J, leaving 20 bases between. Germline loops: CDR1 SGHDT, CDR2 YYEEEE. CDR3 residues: CASSYSRRDNGNQPQHF. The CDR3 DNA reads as TGTGCCAGCAGCTACTCTAGAAGGGACAATGGGAATCAGCCCCAGCATTTT.

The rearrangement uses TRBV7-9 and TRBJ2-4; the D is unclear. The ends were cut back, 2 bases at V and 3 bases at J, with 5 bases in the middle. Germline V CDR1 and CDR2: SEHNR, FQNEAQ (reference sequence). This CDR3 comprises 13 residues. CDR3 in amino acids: CASSLTSKNIQYF. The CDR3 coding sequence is TGTGCCAGCAGCTTAACCAGCAAAAACATTCAGTACTTC.